The T cell receptor (beta chain) under discussion was sequenced for a study of control samples from healthy donors and cancer patients. TCRdb's copy holds only in-frame clones and misses some; the assay was immunoSEQ multiplex PCR. This table has around 170,000 clones, 80% to 95% appearing once. This CDR3 contains 13 residues. V was pared by 3 bases and J by 6 bases, with 8 bases between. Per germline, CDR1 KGHDR and CDR2 SFDVKD. V and J are TRBV24-1 and TRBJ1-5; no definite D call. Sequences were obtained from blood. The TCR was taken from a woman aged 25 to 39 in good health. CDR3: CATSDKSSQPQHF. DNA of the CDR3: TGTGCCACCAGTGATAAAAGTAGTCAGCCCCAGCATTTT.